The present T cell receptor (beta chain) was sequenced within a study of T-cell reconstitution after alpha-beta-depleted transplantation in children. The study's findings and limits: Newly produced T cells mostly accounted for T-cell counts and diversity one year post-transplant. Expanded graft clones, several hundred of them, were reportedly the source of alpha-beta T cells about two months after transplant.

The table lists this clonotype with many counts. Its antigen remains unidentified. Construction of the TCRbeta library involved unique molecular identifiers. TCRdb reprocessed the PCR reads with MiXCR, giving one entry per CDR3 protein. The top ten clones hold around 15% of a sample with around 490,000 distinct CDR3 sequences, about an eighth of them seen once. The CDR3 sequence is 15 residues long. Per germline, CDR1 DFQATT and CDR2 SNEGSKA (reference sequence). J lost 5 bases, V lost 6 bases, and 13 bases had no gene match. The genes are TRBV20-1 and TRBJ2-1; 7 nucleotides match TRBD2. The source was PBMCs, mostly from graft donor cells, collected 180 days after TCRalphabeta/CD19-depleted stem cell transplant. The TCR originated in a female patient aged 2 to 10 who had a stem cell transplant for aplastic anemia, so the T cells may come from the graft donor. CDR3 in amino acids: CSAGRGLVFDNEQFF. DNA for the CDR3: TGCAGTGCCGGGCGCGGACTAGTATTTGACAATGAGCAGTTCTTC.